This T cell receptor beta chain was retrieved from a study of T cells in Graves' hyperthyroidism and ophthalmopathy. Overall study results and limits: A median about 7 months before onset, the model predicted ophthalmopathy.

The table lists this clonotype with many counts. Its antigen remains unidentified. Patients showing uncontrolled infection, other autoimmune disease, pregnancy or lactation were ineligible. The CDR3 regions of TCR beta were amplified from RNA transcripts. The HTBI primer set was used in a first-round RT-PCR of the TCR CDR3. TCRdb analysed the multiplex PCR reads with MiXCR anew, one entry per CDR3 protein. The sample contains approximately 700,000 distinct CDR3 sequences, about 45% of which appear only once. The sequence was obtained from an adult man with Graves' disease, either hyperthyroidism or ophthalmopathy (not recorded which). The sequenced sample consisted of peripheral blood or thyroid tissue (not recorded which).

DNA for the CDR3: TGCAGTGCTAGAGCGAGACTGGACACGGAGCAGTACTTC. As protein: CSARARLDTEQYF. The chain uses TRBV20-1 and TRBJ2-7, with TRBD1 as a possible D gene (5 bases). V lost 1 base to trimming and J lost 7 bases, with 14 bases between them. The length of the CDR3 is 13 residues. In germline, CDR1 is DFQATT, CDR2 SNEGSKA (reference sequence).